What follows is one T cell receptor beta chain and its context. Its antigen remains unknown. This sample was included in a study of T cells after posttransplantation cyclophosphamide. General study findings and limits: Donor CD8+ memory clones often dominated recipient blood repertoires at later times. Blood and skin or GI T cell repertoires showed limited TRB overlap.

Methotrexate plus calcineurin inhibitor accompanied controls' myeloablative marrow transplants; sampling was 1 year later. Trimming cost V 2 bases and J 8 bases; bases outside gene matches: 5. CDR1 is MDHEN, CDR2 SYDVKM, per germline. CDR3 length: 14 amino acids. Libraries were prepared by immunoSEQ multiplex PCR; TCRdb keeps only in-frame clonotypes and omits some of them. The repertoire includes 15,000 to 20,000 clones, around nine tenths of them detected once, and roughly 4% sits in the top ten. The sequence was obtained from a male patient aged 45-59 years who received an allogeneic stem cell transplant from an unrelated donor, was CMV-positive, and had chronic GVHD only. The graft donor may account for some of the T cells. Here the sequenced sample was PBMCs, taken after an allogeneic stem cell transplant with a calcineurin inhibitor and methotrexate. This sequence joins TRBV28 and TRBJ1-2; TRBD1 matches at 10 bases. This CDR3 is CASSLRQGARGYTF. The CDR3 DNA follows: TGTGCCAGCAGTTTAAGACAGGGGGCGCGCGGCTACACCTTC.